These T cell receptor beta chains were read from a single sample in a study of T-cell memory formation after mild COVID-19. TCRdb re-called the 5' RACE reads with MiXCR, one entry per CDR3 protein. This sample has roughly 300,000 distinct CDR3 sequences, with around 8% found just once. The sequenced material came from PBMCs or a T cell subset sorted from them (not recorded which). Receptors were obtained from a young man who had mild COVID-19 (a few samples of this study predate the infection). Cell type and time point are not known. Each CDR3 is given with its conserved first and last residue. The D gene is left open where the match is weak. Part of the rows lack a size; the others show once, few, many or a class for expanded clones.

V gene,CDR3 length,D gene,clone size,J gene,CDR3 DNA,CDR3 protein
TRBV4-1,15,NA,medium-sized,TRBJ2-2,TGCGCCAGCAGCCAAGACAGTGGTGGGGCCGGGGAGCTGTTTTTT,CASSQDSGGAGELFF
TRBV4-1,16,TRBD1,few,TRBJ1-6,TGCGCCAGCAGCCAAGTGAGTGGACAGGGGAATTCACCCCTCCACTTT,CASSQVSGQGNSPLHF
TRBV7-2,15,NA,few,TRBJ1-1,TGTGCCAGCAGCTTAGAAAATCGGGTGAACACTGAAGCTTTCTTT,CASSLENRVNTEAFF
TRBV4-1,13,NA,NA,TRBJ1-1,TGCGCCAGCAGCCATCACTCGAACACTGAAGCTTTCTTT,CASSHHSNTEAFF
TRBV28,14,NA,few,TRBJ1-5,TGTGCCAGCACGACAACCAAGGTCAATCAGCCCCAGCATTTT,CASTTTKVNQPQHF
TRBV27,15,TRBD2,few,TRBJ2-3,TGTGCCAGCAGTTTAGGATGGGGGGGACTAGATACGCAGTATTTT,CASSLGWGGLDTQYF
TRBV15,15,NA,NA,TRBJ2-5,TGTGCCACCAGCCGAGAGGGGGGGGCCCAAGAGACCCAGTACTTC,CATSREGGAQETQYF
TRBV4-2,15,TRBD1,few,TRBJ1-4,TGTGCCAGCAGCCAATGGACAGGGTTTAGGGAAAAACTGTTTTTT,CASSQWTGFREKLFF
TRBV7-9,14,NA,NA,TRBJ1-5,TGTGCCAGCAGCTCTTTGTCGGGCAATCAGCCCCAGCATTTT,CASSSLSGNQPQHF
TRBV12-3/TRBV12-4,13,NA,NA,TRBJ1-2,TGTGCCAGCAGTTTTGGGGAGGGCTATGGCTACACCTTC,CASSFGEGYGYTF
TRBV5-5,14,NA,few,TRBJ2-1,TGTGCCAGCAGCGGGGGCCGGTTATACAATGAGCAGTTCTTC,CASSGGRLYNEQFF
TRBV7-2,11,NA,few,TRBJ2-1,TGTGCCAGCAGCTTCTTGGATGAGCAGTTCTTC,CASSFLDEQFF
TRBV11-2,16,TRBD2,few,TRBJ2-3,TGTGCCAGCAGCTTATATGAGCGGGGGCCCACAGATACGCAGTATTTT,CASSLYERGPTDTQYF
TRBV5-1,14,NA,few,TRBJ2-1,TGCGCCAGCAGCTCCTCCGTGGGGGGAAATGAGCAGTTCTTC,CASSSSVGGNEQFF
TRBV7-3,13,TRBD2,many,TRBJ2-3,TGTGCCAGCAGCTTACGGGAGGCAGATACGCAGTATTTT,CASSLREADTQYF
TRBV6-2/TRBV6-3,14,TRBD1,few,TRBJ1-2,TGTGCCAGCAACCCGACAGGGGGGTACTATGGCTACACCTTC,CASNPTGGYYGYTF
TRBV7-2,16,TRBD2,NA,TRBJ2-3,TGTGCCAGCAGCCCCATGGGGCTAGCGGGGGCGGATACGCAGTATTTT,CASSPMGLAGADTQYF
TRBV6-5,16,NA,NA,TRBJ1-5,TGTGCCAGCAGCCCAAGGCGGACGGTATCAATTCAGCCCCAGCATTTT,CASSPRRTVSIQPQHF
TRBV6-6,13,NA,few,TRBJ2-7,TGTGCCAGCAGTACCGTTTTAGGCTTCCGGCAGTACTTC,CASSTVLGFRQYF
TRBV3-1,18,NA,NA,TRBJ1-6,TGTGCCAGCAGCCAAGGAGGAGTAGGAGGGTCCTATAATTCACCCCTCCACTTT,CASSQGGVGGSYNSPLHF
TRBV7-2,14,TRBD1,many,TRBJ2-5,TGTGCCAGCAGCCGCCAGGGGGCGGGAGAGACCCAGTACTTC,CASSRQGAGETQYF
TRBV9,15,NA,NA,TRBJ2-1,TGTGCCAGCAGCGGAAGGGGGAGCCCTTACAATGAGCAGTTCTTC,CASSGRGSPYNEQFF
TRBV7-9,12,NA,few,TRBJ1-1,TGTGCCAGCAGCCCCGGGACGGATAAAGCTTTCTTT,CASSPGTDKAFF
TRBV6-5,15,NA,few,TRBJ1-2,TGTGCCAGCAGTTACCGTGGGGGGCAGTCCCTTGGCTACACCTTC,CASSYRGGQSLGYTF